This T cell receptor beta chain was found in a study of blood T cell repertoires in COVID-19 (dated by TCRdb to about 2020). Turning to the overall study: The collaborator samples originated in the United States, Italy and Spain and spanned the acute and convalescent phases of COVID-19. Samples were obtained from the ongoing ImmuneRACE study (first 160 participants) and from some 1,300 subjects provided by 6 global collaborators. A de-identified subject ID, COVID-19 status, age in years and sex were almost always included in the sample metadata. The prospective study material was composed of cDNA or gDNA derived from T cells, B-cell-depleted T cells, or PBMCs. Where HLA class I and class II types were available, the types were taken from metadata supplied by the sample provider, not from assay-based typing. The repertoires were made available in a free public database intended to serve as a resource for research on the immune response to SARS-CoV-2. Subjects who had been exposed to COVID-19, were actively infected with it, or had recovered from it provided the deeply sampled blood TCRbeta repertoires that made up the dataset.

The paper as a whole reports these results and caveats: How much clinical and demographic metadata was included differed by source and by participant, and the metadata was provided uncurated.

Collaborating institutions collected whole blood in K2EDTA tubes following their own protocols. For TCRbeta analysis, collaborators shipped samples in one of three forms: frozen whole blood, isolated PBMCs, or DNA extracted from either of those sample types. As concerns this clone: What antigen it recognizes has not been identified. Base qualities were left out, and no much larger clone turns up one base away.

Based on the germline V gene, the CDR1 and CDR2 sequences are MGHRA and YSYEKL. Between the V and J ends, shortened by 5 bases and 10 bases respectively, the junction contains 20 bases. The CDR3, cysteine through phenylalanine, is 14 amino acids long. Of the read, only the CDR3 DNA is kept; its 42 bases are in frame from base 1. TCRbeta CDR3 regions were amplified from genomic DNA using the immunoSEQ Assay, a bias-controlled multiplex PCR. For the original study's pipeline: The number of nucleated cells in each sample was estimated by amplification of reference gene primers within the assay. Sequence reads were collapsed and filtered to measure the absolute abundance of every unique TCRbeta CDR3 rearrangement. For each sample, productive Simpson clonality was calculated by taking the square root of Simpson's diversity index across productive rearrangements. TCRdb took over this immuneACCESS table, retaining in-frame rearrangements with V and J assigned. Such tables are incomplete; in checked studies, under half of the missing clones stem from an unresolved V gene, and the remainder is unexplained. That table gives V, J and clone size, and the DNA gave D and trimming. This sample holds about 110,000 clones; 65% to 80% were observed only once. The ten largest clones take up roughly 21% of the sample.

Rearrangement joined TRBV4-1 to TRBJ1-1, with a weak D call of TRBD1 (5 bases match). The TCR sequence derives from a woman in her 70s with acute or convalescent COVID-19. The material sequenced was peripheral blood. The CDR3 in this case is CASSKPGVVIGAFF. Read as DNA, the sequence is TGCGCCAGCAGCAAACCGGGGGTCGTGATAGGAGCTTTCTTT.